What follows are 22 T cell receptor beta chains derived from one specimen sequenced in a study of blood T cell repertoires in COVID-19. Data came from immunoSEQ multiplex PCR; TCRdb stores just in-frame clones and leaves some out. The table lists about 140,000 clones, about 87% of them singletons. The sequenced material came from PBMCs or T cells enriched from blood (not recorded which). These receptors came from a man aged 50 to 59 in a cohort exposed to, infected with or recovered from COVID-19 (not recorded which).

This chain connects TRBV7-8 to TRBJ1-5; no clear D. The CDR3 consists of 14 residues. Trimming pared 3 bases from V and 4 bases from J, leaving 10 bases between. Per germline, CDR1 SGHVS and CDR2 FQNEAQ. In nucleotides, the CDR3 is TGTGCCAGCAGCTTGTCGTCCGTAAATCAGCCCCAGCATTTT. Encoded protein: CASSLSSVNQPQHF.

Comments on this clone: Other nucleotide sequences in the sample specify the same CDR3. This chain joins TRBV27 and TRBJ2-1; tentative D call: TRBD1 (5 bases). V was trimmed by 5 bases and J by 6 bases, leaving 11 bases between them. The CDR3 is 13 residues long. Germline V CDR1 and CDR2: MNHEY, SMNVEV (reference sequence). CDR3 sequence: CASSLAGFNEQFF. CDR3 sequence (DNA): TGTGCCAGCAGTCTCGCAGGGTTCAATGAGCAGTTCTTC.

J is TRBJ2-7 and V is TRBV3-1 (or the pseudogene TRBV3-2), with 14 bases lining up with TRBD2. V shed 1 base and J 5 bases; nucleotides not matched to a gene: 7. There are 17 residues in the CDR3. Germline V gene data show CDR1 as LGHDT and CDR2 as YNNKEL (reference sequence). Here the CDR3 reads CASSQATSGRGRHEQYF. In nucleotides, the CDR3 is TGTGCCAGCAGCCAAGCGACTAGCGGGAGGGGAAGGCACGAGCAGTACTTC.

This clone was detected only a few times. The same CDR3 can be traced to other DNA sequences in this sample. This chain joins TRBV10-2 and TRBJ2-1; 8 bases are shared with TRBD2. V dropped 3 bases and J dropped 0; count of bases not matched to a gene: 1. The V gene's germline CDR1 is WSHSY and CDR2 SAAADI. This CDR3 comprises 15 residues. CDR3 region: CASSESGSSYNEQFF. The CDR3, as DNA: TGCGCCAGCAGTGAAAGCGGGAGCTCCTACAATGAGCAGTTCTTC.

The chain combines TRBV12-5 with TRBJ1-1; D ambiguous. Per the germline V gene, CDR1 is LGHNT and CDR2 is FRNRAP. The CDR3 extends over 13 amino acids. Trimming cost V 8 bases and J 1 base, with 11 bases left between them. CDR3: CASSGGGNTEAFF. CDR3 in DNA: TGTGCTAGTTCTGGAGGCGGGAACACTGAAGCTTTCTTT. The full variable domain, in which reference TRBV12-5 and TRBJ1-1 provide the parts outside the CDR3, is DARVTQTPRHKVTEMGQEVTMRCQPILGHNTVFWYRQTMMQGLELLAYFRNRAPLDDSGMPKDRFSAEMPDATLATLKIQPSEPRDSAVYFCASSGGGNTEAFFGQGTRLTVV.

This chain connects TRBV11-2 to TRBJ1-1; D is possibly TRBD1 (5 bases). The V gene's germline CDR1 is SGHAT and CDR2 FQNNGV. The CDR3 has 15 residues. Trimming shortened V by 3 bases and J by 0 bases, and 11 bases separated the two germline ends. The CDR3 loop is CASSFGHLMNTEAFF. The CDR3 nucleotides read TGTGCCAGCAGCTTCGGACACCTCATGAACACTGAAGCTTTCTTT. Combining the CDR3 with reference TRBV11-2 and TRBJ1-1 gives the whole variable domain EAGVAQSPRYKIIEKRQSVAFWCNPISGHATLYWYQQILGQGPKLLIQFQNNGVVDDSQLPKDRFSAERLKGVDSTLKIQPAKLEDSAVYLCASSFGHLMNTEAFFGQGTRLTVV.

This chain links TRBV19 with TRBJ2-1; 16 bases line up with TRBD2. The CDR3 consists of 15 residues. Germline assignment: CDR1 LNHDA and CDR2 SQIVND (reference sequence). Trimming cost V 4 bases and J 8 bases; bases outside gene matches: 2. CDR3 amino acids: CASSTGLAGGHEQFF. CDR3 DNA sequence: TGTGCCAGTAGTACGGGACTAGCGGGAGGGCATGAGCAGTTCTTC.

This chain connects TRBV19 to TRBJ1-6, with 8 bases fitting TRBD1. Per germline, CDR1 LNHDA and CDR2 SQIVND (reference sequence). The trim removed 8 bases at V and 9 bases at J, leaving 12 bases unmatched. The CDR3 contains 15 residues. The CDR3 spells CASGKTGVMGSPLHF. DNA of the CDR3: TGTGCCAGTGGGAAGACAGGGGTGATGGGTTCACCCCTCCACTTT.

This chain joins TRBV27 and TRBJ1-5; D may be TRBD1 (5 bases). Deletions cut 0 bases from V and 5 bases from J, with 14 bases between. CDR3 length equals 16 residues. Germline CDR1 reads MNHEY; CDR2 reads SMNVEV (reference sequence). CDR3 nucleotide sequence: TGTGCCAGCAGTTTATCCCAAGGGGCCCCCCATCAGCCCCAGCATTTT. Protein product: CASSLSQGAPHQPQHF.

CDR3 region: CASSSREDPSYNEQFF. DNA of the CDR3: TGCGCCAGCAGCTCGCGGGAGGACCCCTCCTACAATGAGCAGTTCTTC. The chain joins TRBV5-1 to TRBJ2-1; 8 bases line up with TRBD2. There are 16 residues in the CDR3. The germline V gene has CDR1 SGHRS and CDR2 YFSETQ. Trimming took 3 bases from V and 0 from J; bases not matched to a gene: 5. The whole variable domain, filled in from reference TRBV5-1 and TRBJ2-1, reads KAGVTQTPRYLIKTRGQQVTLSCSPISGHRSVSWYQQTPGQGLQFLFEYFSETQRNKGNFPGRFSGRQFSNSRSEMNVSTLELGDSALYLCASSSREDPSYNEQFFGPGTRLTVL.

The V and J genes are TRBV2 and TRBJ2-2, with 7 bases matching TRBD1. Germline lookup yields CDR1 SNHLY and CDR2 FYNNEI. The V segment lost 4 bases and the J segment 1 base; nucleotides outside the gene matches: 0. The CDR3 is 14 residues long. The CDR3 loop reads CASSGTGNTGELFF. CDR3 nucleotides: TGTGCCAGCAGTGGGACAGGGAACACCGGGGAGCTGTTTTTT.

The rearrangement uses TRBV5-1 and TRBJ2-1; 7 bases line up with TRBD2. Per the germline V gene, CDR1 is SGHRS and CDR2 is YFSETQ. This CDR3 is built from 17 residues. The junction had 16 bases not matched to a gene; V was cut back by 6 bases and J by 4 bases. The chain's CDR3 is CASTMMAAGGRYNEQFF. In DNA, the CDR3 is TGCGCCAGCACGATGATGGCGGCCGGGGGGAGGTACAATGAGCAGTTCTTC.

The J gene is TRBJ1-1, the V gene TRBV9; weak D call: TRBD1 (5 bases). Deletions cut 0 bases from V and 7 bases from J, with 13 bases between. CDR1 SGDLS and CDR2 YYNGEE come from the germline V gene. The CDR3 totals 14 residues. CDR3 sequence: CASSVDVGQSEAFF. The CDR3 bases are TGTGCCAGCAGCGTAGACGTGGGGCAAAGTGAAGCTTTCTTT.

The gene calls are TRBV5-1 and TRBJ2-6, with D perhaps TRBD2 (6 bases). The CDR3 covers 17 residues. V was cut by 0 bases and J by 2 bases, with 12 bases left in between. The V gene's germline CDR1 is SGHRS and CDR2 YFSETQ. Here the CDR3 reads CASSLDPPGAGANVLTF. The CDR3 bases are TGCGCCAGCAGCTTGGACCCACCGGGGGCTGGGGCCAACGTCCTGACTTTC. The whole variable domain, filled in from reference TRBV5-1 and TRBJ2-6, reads KAGVTQTPRYLIKTRGQQVTLSCSPISGHRSVSWYQQTPGQGLQFLFEYFSETQRNKGNFPGRFSGRQFSNSRSEMNVSTLELGDSALYLCASSLDPPGAGANVLTFGAGSRLTVL.

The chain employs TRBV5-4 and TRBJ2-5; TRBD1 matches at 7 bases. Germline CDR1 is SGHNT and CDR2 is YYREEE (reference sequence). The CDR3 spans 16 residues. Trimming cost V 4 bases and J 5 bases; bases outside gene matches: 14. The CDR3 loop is CASSPARQGSWETQYF. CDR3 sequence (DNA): TGTGCCAGCAGCCCCGCGCGACAGGGTTCATGGGAGACCCAGTACTTC.

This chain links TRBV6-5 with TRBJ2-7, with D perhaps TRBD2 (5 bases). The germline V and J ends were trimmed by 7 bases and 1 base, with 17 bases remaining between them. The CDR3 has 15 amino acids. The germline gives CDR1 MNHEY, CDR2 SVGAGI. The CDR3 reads CASKGGLTRSYEQYF. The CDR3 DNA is TGTGCCAGCAAAGGAGGCCTCACCAGATCCTACGAGCAGTACTTC.

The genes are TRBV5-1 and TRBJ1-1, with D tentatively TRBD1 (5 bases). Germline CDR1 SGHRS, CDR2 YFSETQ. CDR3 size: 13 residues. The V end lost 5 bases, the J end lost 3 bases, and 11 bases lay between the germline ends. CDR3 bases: TGCGCCAGCAGACCTCAGGGCTACACTGAAGCTTTCTTT. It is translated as CASRPQGYTEAFF.

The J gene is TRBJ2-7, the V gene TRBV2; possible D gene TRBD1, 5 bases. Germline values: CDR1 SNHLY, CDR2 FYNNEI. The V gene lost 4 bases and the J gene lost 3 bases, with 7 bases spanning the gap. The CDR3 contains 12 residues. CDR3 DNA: TGTGCCAGCAGTGCGGACATCTACGAGCAGTACTTC. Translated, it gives CASSADIYEQYF.

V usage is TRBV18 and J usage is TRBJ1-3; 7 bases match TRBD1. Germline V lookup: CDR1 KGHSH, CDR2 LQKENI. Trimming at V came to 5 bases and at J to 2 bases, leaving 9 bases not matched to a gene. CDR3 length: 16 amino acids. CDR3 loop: CASSDQQGLPGNTIYF. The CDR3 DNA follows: TGTGCCAGCTCAGACCAACAGGGGCTCCCTGGAAACACCATATATTTT.

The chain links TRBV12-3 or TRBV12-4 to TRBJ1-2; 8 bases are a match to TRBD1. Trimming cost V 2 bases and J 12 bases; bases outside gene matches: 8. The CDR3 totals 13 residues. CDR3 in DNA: TGTGCCAGCAGTTTATCGGACAGGGTCGGTAACACCTTC. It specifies CASSLSDRVGNTF.

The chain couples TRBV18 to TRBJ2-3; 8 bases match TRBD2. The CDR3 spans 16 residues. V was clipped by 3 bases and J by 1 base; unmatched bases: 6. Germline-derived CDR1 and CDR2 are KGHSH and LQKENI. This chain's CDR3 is CASSPGAGGGTDTQYF. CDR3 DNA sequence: TGTGCCAGCTCACCTGGGGCGGGAGGCGGCACAGATACGCAGTATTTT.

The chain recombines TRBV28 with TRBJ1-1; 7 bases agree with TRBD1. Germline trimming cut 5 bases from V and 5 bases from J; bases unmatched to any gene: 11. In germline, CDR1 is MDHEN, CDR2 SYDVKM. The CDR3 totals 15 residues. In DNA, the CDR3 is TGTGCCAGCAGTCCCCCGGGACAGCTTGAAACTGAAGCTTTCTTT. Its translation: CASSPPGQLETEAFF.